This T cell receptor beta chain originates from a study of blood T cell repertoires in COVID-19. Looking at the study overall: The samples span acute and convalescent COVID-19 from the United States, Italy and Spain. The cDNA or gDNA used as material had been derived from T cells, B-cell-depleted T cells, or PBMCs.

Authors' processing steps: Researchers report that nucleated cell counts were estimated from reference gene primer amplification. Method: immunoSEQ multiplex PCR; TCRdb's copy keeps in-frame clones and lacks some. V and J calls plus clone size are reproduced from that table; the DNA served to infer D and trimming. The sample lists some 150,000 clones, 85% occurring once. Between the trimmed V and J ends, which lost 6 bases and 6 bases, there was a span of 18 bases. This CDR3 has 15 residues. Germline CDR1 KGHSH, CDR2 LQKENI. The sample taken for sequencing was peripheral blood. The receptor was isolated from a human donor with acute or convalescent COVID-19. The donor label of this sample is uncertain. This rearrangement joins TRBV18 to TRBJ2-1, with D perhaps matching TRBD1 (6 bases). The CDR3 region is CASSPSRDNSNEQFF. CDR3 DNA sequence: TGTGCCAGCTCCCCGTCCCGGGACAACTCCAATGAGCAGTTCTTC.